This TCR beta chain was identified during a study of cytomegalovirus exposure and HLA in healthy donors. Background on the study: Across about 400 genotyped donors, about 80% landed in the Caucasian-associated ancestry cluster.

V lost 4 bases to trimming and J lost 2 bases, with 12 bases between them. Germline CDR1 reads SQVTM; CDR2 reads ANQGSEA. The CDR3 consists of 14 residues. Researchers ran the PCR with 60 Vbeta and 13 Jbeta primers. The repertoire was sequenced with immunoSEQ multiplex PCR; TCRdb's copy has only in-frame clones and lacks some. This sample's clone table lists around 130,000 clones. Study-wide results and limits: Both high specificity and high sensitivity reportedly marked the classifier's diagnosis of cytomegalovirus status. When analyzed later, the rates of TCR association showed variation by HLA locus, with DRB1 the most and HLA-C the fewest. Earlier analysis looked at TCR beta V segments, and most were productive about 90% or about 30% of the time.

Details on this clone: The antigen is undetermined.

The TCR was taken from a woman between 35 and 50 years old in good health and CMV-seronegative. This chain links TRBV29-1 with TRBJ1-3, with D unresolved. Sequenced material: PBMCs. The CDR3: CSVGGQTAGNTIYF. Written as DNA, the CDR3 is TGCAGCGTTGGCGGGCAGACCGCTGGAAACACCATATATTTT.